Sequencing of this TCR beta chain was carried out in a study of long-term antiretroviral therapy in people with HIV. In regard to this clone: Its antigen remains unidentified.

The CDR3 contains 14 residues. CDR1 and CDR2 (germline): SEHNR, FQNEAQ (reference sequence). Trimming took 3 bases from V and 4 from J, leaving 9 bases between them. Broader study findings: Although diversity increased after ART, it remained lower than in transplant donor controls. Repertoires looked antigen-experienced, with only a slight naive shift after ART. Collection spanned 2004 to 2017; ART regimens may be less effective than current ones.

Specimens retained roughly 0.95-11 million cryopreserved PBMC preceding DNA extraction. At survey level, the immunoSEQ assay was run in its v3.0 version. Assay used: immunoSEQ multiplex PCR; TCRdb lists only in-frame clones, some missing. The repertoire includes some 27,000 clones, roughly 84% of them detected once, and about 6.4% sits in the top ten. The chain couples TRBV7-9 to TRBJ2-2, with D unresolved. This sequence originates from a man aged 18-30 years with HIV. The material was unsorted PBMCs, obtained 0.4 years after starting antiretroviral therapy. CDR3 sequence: CASSFVGSTGELFF. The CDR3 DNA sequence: TGTGCCAGCAGCTTCGTCGGAAGCACCGGGGAGCTGTTTTTT.